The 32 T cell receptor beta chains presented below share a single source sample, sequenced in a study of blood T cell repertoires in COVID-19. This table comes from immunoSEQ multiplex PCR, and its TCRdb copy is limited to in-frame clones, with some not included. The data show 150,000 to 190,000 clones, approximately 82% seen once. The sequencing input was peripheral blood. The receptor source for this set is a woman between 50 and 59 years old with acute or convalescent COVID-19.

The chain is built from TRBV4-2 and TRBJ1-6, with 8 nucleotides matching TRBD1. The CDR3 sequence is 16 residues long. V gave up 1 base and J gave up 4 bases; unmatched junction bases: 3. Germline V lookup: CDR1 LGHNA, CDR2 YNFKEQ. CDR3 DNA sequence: TGTGCCAGCAGCCAAGTGGACAGGGCTTATAATTCACCCCTCCACTTT. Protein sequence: CASSQVDRAYNSPLHF.

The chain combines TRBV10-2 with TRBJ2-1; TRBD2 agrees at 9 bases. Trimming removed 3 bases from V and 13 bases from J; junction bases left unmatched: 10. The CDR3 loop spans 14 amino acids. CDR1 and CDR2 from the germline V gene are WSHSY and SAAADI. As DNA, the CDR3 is TGCGCCAGCAGTGACCCGGGGCTAGCGGGGAAACAGTTCTTC. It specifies CASSDPGLAGKQFF.

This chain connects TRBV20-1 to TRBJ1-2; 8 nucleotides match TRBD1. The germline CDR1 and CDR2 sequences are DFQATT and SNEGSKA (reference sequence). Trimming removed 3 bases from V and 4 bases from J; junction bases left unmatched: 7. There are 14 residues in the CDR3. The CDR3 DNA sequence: TGCAGTGCTAGTACAGGGGGACAGGCCTATGGCTACACCTTC. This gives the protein CSASTGGQAYGYTF.

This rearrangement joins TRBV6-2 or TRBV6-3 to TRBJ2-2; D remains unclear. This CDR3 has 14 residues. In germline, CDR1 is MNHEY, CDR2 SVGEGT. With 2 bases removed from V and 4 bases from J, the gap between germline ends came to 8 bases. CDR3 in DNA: TGTGCCAGCAGTTACCTAATCGGCACCGGGGAGCTGTTTTTT. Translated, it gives CASSYLIGTGELFF.

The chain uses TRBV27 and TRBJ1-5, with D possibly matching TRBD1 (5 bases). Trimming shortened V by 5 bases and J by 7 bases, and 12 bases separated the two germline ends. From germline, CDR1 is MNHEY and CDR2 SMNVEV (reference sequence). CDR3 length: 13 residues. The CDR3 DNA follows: TGTGCCAGCAGTCCCCCGGGGGGACAGCCCCAGCATTTT. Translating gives CASSPPGGQPQHF.

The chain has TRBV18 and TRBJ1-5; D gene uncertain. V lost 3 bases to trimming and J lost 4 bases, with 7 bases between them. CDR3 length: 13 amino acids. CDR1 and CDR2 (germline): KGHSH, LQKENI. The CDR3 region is CASSPDTNQPQHF. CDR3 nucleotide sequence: TGTGCCAGCTCACCCGACACAAATCAGCCCCAGCATTTT.

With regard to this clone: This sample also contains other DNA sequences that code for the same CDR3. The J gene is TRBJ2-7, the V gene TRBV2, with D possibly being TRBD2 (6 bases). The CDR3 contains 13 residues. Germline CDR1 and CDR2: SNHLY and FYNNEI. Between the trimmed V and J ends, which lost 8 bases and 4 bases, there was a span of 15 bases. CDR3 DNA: TGTGCCAGCTGCCGGGGGAGCTCTTACGAGCAGTACTTC. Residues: CASCRGSSYEQYF.

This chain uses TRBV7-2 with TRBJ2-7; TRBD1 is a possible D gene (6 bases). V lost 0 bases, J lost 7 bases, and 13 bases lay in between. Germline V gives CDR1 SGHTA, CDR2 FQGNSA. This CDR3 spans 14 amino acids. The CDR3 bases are TGTGCCAGCAGCTTAGCGCGGAATAGGGGGGAGCAGTACTTC. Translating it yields CASSLARNRGEQYF.

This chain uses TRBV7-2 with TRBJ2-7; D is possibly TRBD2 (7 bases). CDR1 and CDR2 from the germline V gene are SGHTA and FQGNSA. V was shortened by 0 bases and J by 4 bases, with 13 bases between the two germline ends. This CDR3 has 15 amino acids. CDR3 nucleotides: TGTGCCAGCAGCTTAGCGTTCGGGGGGCAGTACGAGCAGTACTTC. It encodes CASSLAFGGQYEQYF.

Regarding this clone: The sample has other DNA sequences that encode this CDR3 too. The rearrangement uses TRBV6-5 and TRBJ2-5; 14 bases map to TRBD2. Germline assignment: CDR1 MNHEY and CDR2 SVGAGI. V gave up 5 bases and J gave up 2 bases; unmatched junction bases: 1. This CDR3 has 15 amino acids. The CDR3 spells CASSRLAGGQETQYF. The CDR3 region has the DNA TGTGCCAGCAGTAGACTAGCGGGGGGGCAAGAGACCCAGTACTTC.

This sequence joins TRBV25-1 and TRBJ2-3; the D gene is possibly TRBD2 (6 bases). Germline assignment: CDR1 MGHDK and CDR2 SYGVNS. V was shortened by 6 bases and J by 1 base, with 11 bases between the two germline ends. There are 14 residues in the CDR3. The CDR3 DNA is TGTGCCAGCAGCCAGCGGGCTGGCACAGATACGCAGTATTTT. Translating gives CASSQRAGTDTQYF.

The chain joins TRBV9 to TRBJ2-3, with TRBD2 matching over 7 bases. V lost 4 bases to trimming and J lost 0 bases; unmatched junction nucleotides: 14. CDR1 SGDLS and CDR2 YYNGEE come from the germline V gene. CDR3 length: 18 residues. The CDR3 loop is CASSSGASGPSSTDTQYF. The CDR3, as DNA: TGTGCCAGCAGCTCCGGGGCTAGCGGACCCTCTAGCACAGATACGCAGTATTTT. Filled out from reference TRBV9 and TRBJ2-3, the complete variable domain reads DSGVTQTPKHLITATGQRVTLRCSPRSGDLSVYWYQQSLDQGLQFLIQYYNGEERAKGNILERFSAQQFPDLHSELNLSSLELGDSALYFCASSSGASGPSSTDTQYFGPGTRLTVL.

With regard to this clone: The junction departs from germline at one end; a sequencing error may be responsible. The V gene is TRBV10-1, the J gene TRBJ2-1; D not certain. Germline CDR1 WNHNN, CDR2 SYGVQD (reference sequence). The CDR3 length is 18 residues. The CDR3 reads CTSRKRPLITSAQNEQFF. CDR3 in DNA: TGCACCAGCAGAAAACGGCCACTAATTACCTCTGCCCAGAATGAGCAGTTCTTC.

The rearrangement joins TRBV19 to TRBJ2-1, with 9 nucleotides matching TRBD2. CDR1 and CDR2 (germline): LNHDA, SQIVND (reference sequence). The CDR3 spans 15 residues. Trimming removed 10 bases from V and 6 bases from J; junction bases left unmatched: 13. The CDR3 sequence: CATQGGLAGLNEQFF. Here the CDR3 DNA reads TGTGCCACCCAGGGGGGGCTAGCGGGACTCAATGAGCAGTTCTTC.

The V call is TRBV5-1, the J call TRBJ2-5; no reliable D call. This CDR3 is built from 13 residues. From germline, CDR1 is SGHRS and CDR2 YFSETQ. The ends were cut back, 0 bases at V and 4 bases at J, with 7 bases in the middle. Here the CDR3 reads CASSLVLGETQYF. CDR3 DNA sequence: TGCGCCAGCAGCTTGGTCCTAGGAGAGACCCAGTACTTC. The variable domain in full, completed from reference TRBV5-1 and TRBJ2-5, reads KAGVTQTPRYLIKTRGQQVTLSCSPISGHRSVSWYQQTPGQGLQFLFEYFSETQRNKGNFPGRFSGRQFSNSRSEMNVSTLELGDSALYLCASSLVLGETQYFGPGTRLLVL.

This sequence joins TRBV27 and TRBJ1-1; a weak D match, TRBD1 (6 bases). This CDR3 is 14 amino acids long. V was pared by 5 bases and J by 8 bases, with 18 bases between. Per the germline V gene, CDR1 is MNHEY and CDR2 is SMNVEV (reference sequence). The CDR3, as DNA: TGTGCCAGCAGTACACAGGGAGAGCCGTTAGAAGCTTTCTTT. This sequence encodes CASSTQGEPLEAFF.

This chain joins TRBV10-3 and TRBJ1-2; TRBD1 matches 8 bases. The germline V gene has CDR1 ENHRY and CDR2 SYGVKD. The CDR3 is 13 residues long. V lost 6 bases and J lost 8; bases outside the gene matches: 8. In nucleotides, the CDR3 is TGTGCCATCAGCGCACAGGGGGTGGAAGGCTACACCTTC. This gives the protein CAISAQGVEGYTF.

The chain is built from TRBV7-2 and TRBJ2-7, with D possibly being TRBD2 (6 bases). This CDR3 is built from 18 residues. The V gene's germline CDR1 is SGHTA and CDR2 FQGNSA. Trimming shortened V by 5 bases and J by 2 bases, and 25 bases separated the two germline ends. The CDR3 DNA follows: TGTGCCAGCAGCCGCTACCCTTCGTCGGTAGCGGAGACCTACGAGCAGTACTTC. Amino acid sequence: CASSRYPSSVAETYEQYF.

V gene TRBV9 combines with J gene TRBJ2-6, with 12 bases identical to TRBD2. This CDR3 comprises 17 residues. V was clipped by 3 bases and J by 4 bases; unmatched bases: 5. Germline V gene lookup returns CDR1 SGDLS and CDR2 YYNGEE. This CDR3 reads CASSGTSGGPGANVLTF. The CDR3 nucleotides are TGTGCCAGCAGCGGAACTAGCGGGGGGCCGGGGGCCAACGTCCTGACTTTC.

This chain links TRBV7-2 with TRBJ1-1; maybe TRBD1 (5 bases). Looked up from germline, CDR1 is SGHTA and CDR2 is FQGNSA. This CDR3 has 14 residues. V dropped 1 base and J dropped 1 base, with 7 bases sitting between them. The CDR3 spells CASSLGTGNTEAFF. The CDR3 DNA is TGTGCCAGCAGCTTAGGAACAGGGAACACTGAAGCTTTCTTT.

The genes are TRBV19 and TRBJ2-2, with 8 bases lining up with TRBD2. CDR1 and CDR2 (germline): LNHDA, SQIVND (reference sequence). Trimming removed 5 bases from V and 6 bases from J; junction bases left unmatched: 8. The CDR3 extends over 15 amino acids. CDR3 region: CASSRGLAGSGELFF. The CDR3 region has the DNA TGTGCCAGTAGTCGAGGGCTAGCGGGCTCCGGGGAGCTGTTTTTT. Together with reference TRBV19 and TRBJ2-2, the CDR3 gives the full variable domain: DGGITQSPKYLFRKEGQNVTLSCEQNLNHDAMYWYRQDPGQGLRLIYYSQIVNDFQKGDIAEGYSVSREKKESFPLTVTSAQKNPTAFYLCASSRGLAGSGELFFGEGSRLTVL.

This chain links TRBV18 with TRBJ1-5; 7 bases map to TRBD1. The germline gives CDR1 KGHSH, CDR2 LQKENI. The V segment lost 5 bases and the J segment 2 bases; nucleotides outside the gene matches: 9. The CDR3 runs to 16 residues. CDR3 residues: CASSRRSGGRNQPQHF. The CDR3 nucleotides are TGTGCCAGCTCAAGACGCTCAGGGGGGCGCAATCAGCCCCAGCATTTT.

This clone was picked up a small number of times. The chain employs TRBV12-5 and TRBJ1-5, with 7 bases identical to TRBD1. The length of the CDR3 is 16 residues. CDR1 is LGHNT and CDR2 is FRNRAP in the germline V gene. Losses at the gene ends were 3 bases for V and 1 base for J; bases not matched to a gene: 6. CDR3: CASGFLAGQSNQPQHF. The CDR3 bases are TGTGCTAGTGGTTTCCTAGCGGGACAGAGCAATCAGCCCCAGCATTTT.

CDR3 DNA: TGCGCCAGCAGCGTAGGGACAGGCAACCAAGAGACCCAGTACTTC. Amino acid sequence: CASSVGTGNQETQYF. The chain combines TRBV5-1 with TRBJ2-5; 8 bases agree with TRBD1. The CDR3 sequence is 15 residues long. CDR1 SGHRS and CDR2 YFSETQ come from the germline V gene. V lost 4 bases and J lost 0; bases outside the gene matches: 5.

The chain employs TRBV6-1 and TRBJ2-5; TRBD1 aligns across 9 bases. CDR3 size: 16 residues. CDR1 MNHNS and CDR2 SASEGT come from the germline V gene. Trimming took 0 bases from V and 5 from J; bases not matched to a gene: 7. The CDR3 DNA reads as TGTGCCAGCAGTGAAGCCCCCGGGACAGGGTGGGAGACCCAGTACTTC. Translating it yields CASSEAPGTGWETQYF.

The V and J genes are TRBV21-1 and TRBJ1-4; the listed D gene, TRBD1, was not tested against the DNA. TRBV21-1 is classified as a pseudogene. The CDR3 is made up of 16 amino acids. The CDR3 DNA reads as TGTGCCAGCAGCAAAGGGGACAGGGGCGCCAATGAAAAACTGTTTTTT. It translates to CASSKGDRGANEKLFF.

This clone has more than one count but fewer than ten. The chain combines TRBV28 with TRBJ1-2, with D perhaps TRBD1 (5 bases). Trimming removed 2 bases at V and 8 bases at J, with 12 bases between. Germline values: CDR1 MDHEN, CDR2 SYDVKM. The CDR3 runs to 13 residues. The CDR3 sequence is CASSLVGGGGYTF. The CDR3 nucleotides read TGTGCCAGCAGTTTAGTGGGGGGAGGCGGCTACACCTTC.

This chain's CDR3 is CASSSTLSGSVFGGGSSYEQYF. The CDR3 DNA reads as TGTGCCAGCAGTTCCACACTTTCGGGGTCGGTTTTTGGCGGAGGGAGCTCCTACGAGCAGTACTTC. The chain employs TRBV28 and TRBJ2-7, with D tentatively TRBD2 (6 bases). In germline, CDR1 is MDHEN, CDR2 SYDVKM. The CDR3 runs to 22 residues. V was trimmed by 4 bases and J by 0 bases, leaving 34 bases between them.

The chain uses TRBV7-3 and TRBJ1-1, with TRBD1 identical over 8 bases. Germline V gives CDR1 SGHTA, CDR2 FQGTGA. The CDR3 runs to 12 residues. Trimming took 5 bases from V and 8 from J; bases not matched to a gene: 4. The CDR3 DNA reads TGTGCCAGCAGCCCGGGGACAGGAGAAGCTTTCTTT. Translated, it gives CASSPGTGEAFF.

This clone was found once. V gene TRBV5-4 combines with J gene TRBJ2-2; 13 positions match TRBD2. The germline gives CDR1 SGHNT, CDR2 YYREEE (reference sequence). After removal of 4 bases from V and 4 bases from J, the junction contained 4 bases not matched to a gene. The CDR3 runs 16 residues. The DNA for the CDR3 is TGTGCCAGCAGCCAGGGACTAGCGGGACCCACCGGGGAGCTGTTTTTT. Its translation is CASSQGLAGPTGELFF.

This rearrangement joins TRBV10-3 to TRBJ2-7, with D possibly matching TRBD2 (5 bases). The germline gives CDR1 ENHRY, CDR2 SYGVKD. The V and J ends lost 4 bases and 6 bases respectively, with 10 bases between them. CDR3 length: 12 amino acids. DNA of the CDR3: TGTGCCATCAGTGTCGAGGGCGGCGAGCAGTACTTC. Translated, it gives CAISVEGGEQYF.

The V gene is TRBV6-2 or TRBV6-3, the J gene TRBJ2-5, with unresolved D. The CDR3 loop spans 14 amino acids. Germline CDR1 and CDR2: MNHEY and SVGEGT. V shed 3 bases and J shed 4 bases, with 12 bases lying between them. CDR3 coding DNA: TGTGCCAGCAGTTATGGTCTAGTCAGAGAGACCCAGTACTTC. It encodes CASSYGLVRETQYF.